A single T cell receptor (beta chain) is shown here with its context. What it binds is not known. TCRdb processed the 5' RACE reads anew with MiXCR; each CDR3 protein has one entry. The sample holds 400,000 to 550,000 distinct CDR3 sequences, approximately 22% seen once. Germline V CDR1 and CDR2: DFQATT, SNEGSKA (reference sequence). The CDR3 is 14 amino acids. Trimming cost V 0 bases and J 5 bases, with 11 bases left between them. With no exceptions, donors were healthy Caucasians. The sample originates from a study of identical twins. Broader study findings: Less excess twin sharing appeared in beta out-of-frame sequences.

The data were also submitted as part of a second study, on T cells expressing NK-cell markers. As that report states: The study drew TCR beta repertoires from sorted CD3+CD56+NKG2C+, CD3+CD56+NKG2C- and CD3+CD56-NKG2C+ T cells.

Sequencing input: CD4+ T cells sorted from blood. The source is a woman between 18 and 29 years old in good health. The genes are TRBV20-1 and TRBJ2-1, with D maybe TRBD2 (6 bases). CDR3 protein: CSARETGENNEQFF. CDR3 in DNA: TGCAGTGCTAGAGAAACGGGAGAAAACAATGAGCAGTTCTTC.